Below, 6 T cell receptor beta chains from the same sample are listed, as sequenced in a study of CD8+ T cells in alopecia areata. Sequencing used cDNA as its template, made by extracting RNA and reverse transcribing it. Only in-frame clones appear in the TCRdb table, and some are missing; sequencing was by immunoSEQ multiplex PCR. The sample contains about 300,000 clones, none of them singletons. Cells pooled from cutaneous lymph nodes were sorted on CD4, CD8alpha, NKG2D, NKG2ACE and other markers. The specimen sequenced was CD4+ T cells sorted from a lymph node. All receptors come from a C3H/HeJ mouse with alopecia areata. For this mouse line, the MHC haplotype is H2-k.

This clone was recorded a few times. Gene names and germline refer to mouse. The read stops 4 residues short of the end of the CDR3; the missing end is completed from the germline J gene. The gene calls are TRBV1 and TRBJ2-1; D unresolved. Germline CDR1 and CDR2: NSQYPW and LRSPGD (reference sequence). This CDR3 spans 13 amino acids. The CDR3 is CTCSADLKAEQFF. The sequenced CDR3 bases are TGCACCTGCAGTGCAGATCTGAAGGCT.

As for this clone: Gene names and germline refer to mouse. With the read ending 3 residues before the CDR3 end, the germline J gene is used to fill in that end. The gene calls are TRBV1 and TRBJ1-6, with 8 bases identical to TRBD1. TRBJ1-6 is reported as an ORF; its role is uncertain. The V segment lost 0 bases and the J segment 4 bases; nucleotides outside the gene matches: 5. Germline loops: CDR1 NSQYPW, CDR2 LRSPGD (reference sequence). This CDR3 has 17 residues. CDR3 DNA (partial): TGCACCTGCAGTGCAGAGGGACAGGAGACATATAATTCGCCC. It codes for CTCSAEGQETYNSP. Given in full, the CDR3 is CTCSAEGQETYNSPLYF.

This clone was detected a few times. The germline and genes are mouse ones. Read data end 4 residues before the CDR3 end; the end is taken from the germline J gene. The chain uses TRBV31 and TRBJ2-3; D remains ambiguous. V was clipped by 4 bases and J by 0 bases, with 2 bases between them. Germline CDR1 GKSSPN, CDR2 SITVG. This CDR3 is 11 amino acids long. CDR3 sequence reads: CAWKSAETLYF. The CDR3 bases that were read are TGTGCCTGGAAGAGTGCAGAA.

The sample holds a few counts of this clone. The germline and genes are mouse ones. The read halts 4 residues ahead of the CDR3 end, with the missing end drawn from the germline J gene. The same CDR3 is also encoded by other DNA sequences in this sample. The chain uses TRBV1 and TRBJ2-5; 10 positions match TRBD1. The germline V gene encodes CDR1 NSQYPW and CDR2 LRSPGD (reference sequence). This CDR3 spans 15 amino acids. Incomplete CDR3 DNA: TGCACCTGCAGTGCCCCGGGACAGGGGAAAGAC. Encoded protein: CTCSAPGQGKD. The full-length CDR3 reads as CTCSAPGQGKDTQYF. The whole variable domain, remainder taken from reference TRBV1 and TRBJ2-5, is VTLLEQNPRWRLVPRGQAVNLRCILKNSQYPWMSWYQQDLQKQLQWLFTLRSPGDKEVKSLPGADYLATRVTDTELRLQVANMSQGRTLYCTCSAPGQGKDTQYFGPGTRLLVL.

This clone was seen ten or more times. The listed genes are named as in mouse. The read stops 4 residues short of the end of the CDR3; the missing end is completed from the germline J gene. The sample holds other DNA sequences that translate to the same CDR3. The V call is TRBV5, the J call TRBJ1-1, with no clear D. V was shortened by 1 base and J by 1 base, with 4 bases between the two germline ends. The CDR3 runs 13 residues. CDR1 and CDR2 from the germline V gene are LGHNA and YNLKQL (reference sequence). CDR3 sequence reads: CASSQGQNTEVFF. Partial CDR3 DNA: TGTGCCAGCAGCCAAGGACAAAACACA.

Details on this clone: The genes are named according to mouse. The read ends 4 residues shy of where the CDR3 ends; the end is completed using the germline J gene. Other DNA variants within this sample encode the same CDR3. V and J are TRBV13-1 and TRBJ2-1; D perhaps matches TRBD1 (5 bases). CDR3 length: 15 amino acids. Trimming stripped 2 bases from V and 0 bases from J, with 9 bases between. Germline V gene lookup returns CDR1 NSHNY and CDR2 SYGAGN. This chain's CDR3 is CASSDGRDNYAEQFF. The CDR3 DNA, read in part, is TGTGCCAGCAGTGACGGCAGGGATAACTATGCT.